These T cell receptor beta chains were read from a single sample in a study of human T cells and chemical hapten exposure. TCRdb recomputed calls from the RACE reads with MiXCR, one row per CDR3 protein. The table has about 82,000 distinct CDR3 sequences, under 15% seen once. The input for sequencing was whole blood, taken in connection with sensitization to the hapten diphenylcyclopropenone (DPC). The source is a woman aged 45-60 years with alopecia areata. Some clones in this sample may be carry-over from other donors' samples. Each CDR3 is given with its conserved first and last residue. The D gene is left open where the match is weak. Size tells how often a clone was seen (once, few, many) or the class of an expanded clone, and some rows leave it out.

size	D	V	J	DNA	CDR3
-	-	TRBV12-3/TRBV12-4	TRBJ2-6	TGTGCCAGCAGTTCCTACGGGAGCTCTGGGGCCAACGTCCTGACTTTC	CASSSYGSSGANVLTF
many	TRBD2	TRBV6-2/TRBV6-3	TRBJ2-1	TGTGCCAGCAGCCTCAGTAGCGGGAGGGCAAGTGAGCAGTTCTTC	CASSLSSGRASEQFF
many	-	TRBV20-1	TRBJ1-1	TGCAGTGCCAGGGCCAGGGGACGGGGAATGAACACTGAAGCTTTCTTT	CSARARGRGMNTEAFF
-	-	TRBV3-1	TRBJ2-2	TGTGCCAGTTCTGGCAGGAACACCGGGGAGCTGTTTTTT	CASSGRNTGELFF
many	-	TRBV7-9	TRBJ2-3	TGTGCCAGCAGCTTTAGTGCTGCCAGCACAGATACGCAGTATTTT	CASSFSAASTDTQYF
few	TRBD2	TRBV11-2	TRBJ2-1	TGTGCCAGCAGCTCGACTAGCGGGAGGGCCCATGAGCAGTTCTTC	CASSSTSGRAHEQFF
many	-	TRBV18	TRBJ1-1	TGTGCCAGCTCACCACCCCTAACAGGGCTGAACACTGAAGCTTTCTTT	CASSPPLTGLNTEAFF
-	-	TRBV6-2/TRBV6-3	TRBJ1-5	TGTGCCAGCAGTTTAACCAGGACTGGGCGACAGCCCCAGCATTTT	CASSLTRTGRQPQHF
few	-	TRBV4-2	TRBJ2-1	TGTGCCAGCAGCCAAGACCAGACAACCCTCAATGAGCAGTTCTTC	CASSQDQTTLNEQFF
-	-	TRBV5-4	TRBJ1-1	TGTGCCAGCCAACTTGCCGGAGGAGGAATGAACACTGAAGCTTTCTTT	CASQLAGGGMNTEAFF
-	-	TRBV5-6	TRBJ1-5	TGTGCCAGCAGCTTGGAGTTCAATCAGCCCCAGCATTTT	CASSLEFNQPQHF
many	-	TRBV29-1	TRBJ2-2	TGCAGCGTTTGTTACGGCGAGGACGGGGAGCTGTTTTTT	CSVCYGEDGELFF
few	-	TRBV5-1	TRBJ1-3	TGCGCCAGCAGCCTGGGACCGAGCTCTGGAAACACCATATATTTT	CASSLGPSSGNTIYF
-	-	TRBV5-5	TRBJ1-4	TGTGCCAGCAGCTTACAGGTTTACGAAAAACTGTTTTTT	CASSLQVYEKLFF
many	TRBD1	TRBV10-3	TRBJ1-1	TGTGCCATCAGTGAGAATTCGGGCAGGGGGCTCAAGGGCACTGAAGCTTTCTTT	CAISENSGRGLKGTEAFF
many	TRBD1	TRBV2	TRBJ2-3	TGTGCCAGCAGTCCCGGGACAGGGAGAACAGATACGCAGTATTTT	CASSPGTGRTDTQYF
many	-	TRBV20-1	TRBJ2-7	TGCAGTGCCCCGGGACCGGGGTCCTACGAGCAGTACTTC	CSAPGPGSYEQYF
-	TRBD1	TRBV13	TRBJ2-2	TGTGCCAGCAGCCTCCGACAGGGTTACACCGGGGAGCTGTTTTTT	CASSLRQGYTGELFF
many	-	TRBV6-2/TRBV6-3	TRBJ2-5	TGTGCCAGCAGTTACCTCGAGACCCAGTACTTC	CASSYLETQYF
many	TRBD2	TRBV30	TRBJ2-3	TGTGCCTGGAAGGGACTAGCCCCAGATACGCAGTATTTT	CAWKGLAPDTQYF
many	TRBD1	TRBV7-9	TRBJ1-6	TGTGCCAGCAGCTTAGATCCAGGGGGAAATTCACCCCTCCACTTT	CASSLDPGGNSPLHF
-	TRBD2	TRBV7-3	TRBJ2-2	TGTGCCAGCAGCGCATGGGCGGGAGTAAGCGGGGAGCTGTTTTTT	CASSAWAGVSGELFF
few	-	TRBV11-2	TRBJ2-5	TGTGCCAGCAGCATCAGGACAGTCCAAGAGACCCAGTACTTC	CASSIRTVQETQYF
many	TRBD1	TRBV30	TRBJ1-2	TGTGCCTGGGATCGGACAGGAGTCTATGGCTACACCTTC	CAWDRTGVYGYTF
few	TRBD2	TRBV7-9	TRBJ2-1	TGTGCCAGCAGCTTAATTCGTCGGCGGGGGGAGGATGAGCAGTTCTTC	CASSLIRRRGEDEQFF
-	TRBD2	TRBV7-9	TRBJ2-7	TGTGCCAGCAGCTTAGGGGGCAGTAGCGGGCCCTTCCCTCCCTACGAGCAGTACTTC	CASSLGGSSGPFPPYEQYF
many	-	TRBV7-9	TRBJ2-3	TGTGCCAGCAGCTCTCGTGAGTCTGGGTCGCAGTATTTT	CASSSRESGSQYF
many	-	TRBV10-3	TRBJ2-7	TGTGCCATCAAGGGGAGCCACGAGCAGTACTTC	CAIKGSHEQYF
few	-	TRBV5-1	TRBJ1-2	TGCGCCAGCAGCTTGGGGACAGTAAATGGCTACACCTTC	CASSLGTVNGYTF
many	TRBD1	TRBV11-2	TRBJ1-2	TGTGCCAGCAGCTCAGTCAACAGGGGGCACAACTATGGCTACACCTTC	CASSSVNRGHNYGYTF
-	TRBD2	TRBV2	TRBJ2-1	TGTGCCAGCAGCGTAACCGGGACTAGCTATCTTGAGCAGTTCTTC	CASSVTGTSYLEQFF
-	TRBD2	TRBV7-2	TRBJ2-5	TGTGCCAGCAGCAGAGTTTCTAGCGGGCAAGAGACCCAGTACTTC	CASSRVSSGQETQYF
many	TRBD2	TRBV4-1	TRBJ2-2	TGCGCCAGCAGCCAAGAACTAGCGGCGAACACCGGGGAGCTGTTTTTT	CASSQELAANTGELFF
few	-	TRBV18	TRBJ2-3	TGTGCCAGCTCACCACTTCAGCTTGCGCTAGCGCAGACAGATACGCAGTATTTT	CASSPLQLALAQTDTQYF
many	TRBD2	TRBV3-1	TRBJ2-2	TGTGCCAGCAGCCTGGGGACTAGCGGGAGGGCCTCGAATGTGAACACCGGGGAGCTGTTTTTT	CASSLGTSGRASNVNTGELFF
few	-	TRBV20-1	TRBJ2-7	TGCAGTGCCAGGACAGTTAACTCCTACGAGCAGTACTTC	CSARTVNSYEQYF
few	TRBD2	TRBV29-1	TRBJ2-1	TGCAGCGCCCGAACCAGCGGGGGTGGGTATGAGCAGTTCTTC	CSARTSGGGYEQFF
many	-	TRBV29-1	TRBJ1-1	TGCAGCGTTGAGCCAGTGATGAACACTGAAGCTTTCTTT	CSVEPVMNTEAFF
many	-	TRBV20-1	TRBJ2-6	TGCAGTGCTAGCCCGACAGACTCTGGGGCCAACGTCCTGACTTTC	CSASPTDSGANVLTF
-	-	TRBV20-1	TRBJ2-7	TGCAGTGCTAAGGGCGGGATGTACGAGCAGTACTTC	CSAKGGMYEQYF
-	TRBD2	TRBV7-2	TRBJ2-3	TGTGCCAGCAGCCGCATAGCGGGAGGGGGTGATACGCAGTATTTT	CASSRIAGGGDTQYF
many	TRBD2	TRBV14	TRBJ2-5	TGTGCCAGCAGCCCCCTACTAGCGGGAGAGGGGGAGACCCAGTACTTC	CASSPLLAGEGETQYF